Following are 32 T cell receptor beta chains from one sample sequenced in a study of CD8+CD57+ T cells in acquired aplastic anemia. Genomic DNA provided the template from which TCR beta VDJ and CDR3 profiles were obtained. Each CDR3 protein gets one entry after TCRdb re-called the reads with MiXCR. The sample holds around 140,000 distinct CDR3 sequences; approximately 41% are singletons and the top ten take roughly 8.4%. Sequenced: sorted CD4+, CD8+, or CD8+CD57+ T cells (not recorded which) from PBMCs. All receptors come from a human donor in good health, serving as a control.

This chain links TRBV7-2 with TRBJ2-7; D is perhaps TRBD1 (12 bases). V lost 5 bases and J lost 4, with 36 bases in between. This CDR3 is built from 21 residues. The germline V gene encodes CDR1 SGHTA and CDR2 FQGNSA. The CDR3 spells CASSNPGQGAASGRITYEQYF. In DNA, the CDR3 is TGTGCCAGCAGCAACCCGGGACAGGGGGCGGCTAGCGGGAGGATAACTTACGAGCAGTACTTC.

About this clonotype: A much bigger clone sits one base away, suggesting this may be a read error. The V and J genes are TRBV12-5 and TRBJ2-1; 9 bases are a match to TRBD1. The CDR3 covers 13 residues. The germline CDR1 and CDR2 sequences are LGHNT and FRNRAP. The CDR3 nucleotides read TGTGCTAGTGGTTCGGACAGGGGCAATGGGCAGTTCTTC. Translated, it gives CASGSDRGNGQFF.

The V and J genes are TRBV15 and TRBJ1-2; D perhaps matches TRBD1 (6 bases). CDR3 length: 15 residues. Trimming cost V 0 bases and J 4 bases, with 12 bases left between them. CDR1 LNHNV and CDR2 YYDKDF come from the germline V gene (reference sequence). In DNA, the CDR3 is TGTGCCACCAGCAGAGATCGAGGCAGGGGCTATGGCTACACCTTC. It translates to CATSRDRGRGYGYTF.

This chain uses TRBV11-2 with TRBJ2-1, with TRBD2 matching 9 bases. This CDR3 is built from 16 residues. Germline V gene data show CDR1 as SGHAT and CDR2 as FQNNGV. The junction had 13 bases not matched to a gene; V was cut back by 5 bases and J by 8 bases. DNA for the CDR3: TGTGCCAGCAGCACCCCCCCCAGCGGGAGGCCCCATGAGCAGTTCTTC. Residues: CASSTPPSGRPHEQFF.

The V call is TRBV20-1, the J call TRBJ2-7, with 8 bases fitting TRBD1. The CDR3 has 13 residues. Looked up from germline, CDR1 is DFQATT and CDR2 is SNEGSKA (reference sequence). The trim removed 5 bases at V and 7 bases at J, leaving 10 bases unmatched. The CDR3 DNA sequence: TGCAGTGCTCAAGGACAGGGAGTGTGGGAGCAGTACTTC. This codes for CSAQGQGVWEQYF.

This clonotype was detected a few times. A much larger clonotype is one base distant, so this may be a read error. The rearrangement joins TRBV5-1 to TRBJ2-3, with TRBD2 matching 11 bases. Per germline, CDR1 SGHRS and CDR2 YFSETQ. After removal of 5 bases from V and 2 bases from J, the junction contained 4 bases not matched to a gene. This CDR3 region has 15 residues. DNA for the CDR3: TGCGCCAGCAGAGTAGCGGGGGGGATCACAGATACGCAGTATTTT. It translates to CASRVAGGITDTQYF.

The table lists this clonotype with many counts. This rearrangement joins TRBV5-1 to TRBJ2-7; 9 bases match TRBD1. Germline CDR1 SGHRS, CDR2 YFSETQ. This CDR3 has 15 residues. The V segment lost 0 bases and the J segment 5 bases; nucleotides outside the gene matches: 6. CDR3 protein: CASSLEGQGYHEQYF. As DNA, the CDR3 is TGCGCCAGCAGCTTGGAGGGACAGGGATACCACGAGCAGTACTTC.

This sequence joins TRBV12-3 or TRBV12-4 and TRBJ1-1; TRBD1 matches 8 bases. With V trimmed by 5 bases and J by 1 base, 3 bases remained unmatched. The CDR3 spans 14 residues. The CDR3 nucleotides read TGTGCCAGCAGTCAGGGGACAGGGAACACTGAAGCTTTCTTT. Residues: CASSQGTGNTEAFF.

This clonotype was counted at least ten times. V gene TRBV12-3 or TRBV12-4 combines with J gene TRBJ1-1; a weak D match, TRBD1 (5 bases). The V and J ends lost 5 bases and 1 base respectively, with 8 bases between them. This CDR3 has 13 amino acids. The CDR3 region is CASSLQENTEAFF. The CDR3 nucleotides are TGTGCCAGCAGTCTACAGGAGAACACTGAAGCTTTCTTT.

This clonotype showed up just a few times. CDR3 sequence: CASSPSLAGDGELFF. The CDR3 region has the DNA TGTGCCAGCTCACCCTCTCTAGCGGGAGACGGGGAGCTGTTTTTT. The V and J genes are TRBV18 and TRBJ2-2; TRBD2 matches 10 bases. The CDR3 runs 15 residues. Trimming cost V 3 bases and J 7 bases; bases outside gene matches: 5. Germline-derived CDR1 and CDR2 are KGHSH and LQKENI. Full variable domain (missing parts from reference TRBV18 and TRBJ2-2): NAGVMQNPRHLVRRRGQEARLRCSPMKGHSHVYWYRQLPEEGLKFMVYLQKENIIDESGMPKERFSAEFPKEGPSILRIQQVVRGDSAAYFCASSPSLAGDGELFFGEGSRLTVL.

The V call is TRBV3-1, the J call TRBJ1-3; D remains unclear. Germline V lookup: CDR1 LGHDT, CDR2 YNNKEL (reference sequence). CDR3 length equals 14 residues. The V end was cut by 4 bases, the J end by 3 bases, with 10 bases between. The CDR3 DNA is TGTGCCAGCAGCCGCAGGAGCGATGGAAACACCATATATTTT. Encoded protein: CASSRRSDGNTIYF. The entire variable domain, with the rest obtained from reference TRBV3-1 and TRBJ1-3, is as follows: DTAVSQTPKYLVTQMGNDKSIKCEQNLGHDTMYWYKQDSKKFLKIMFSYNNKELIINETVPNRFSPKSPDKAHLNLHINSLELGDSAVYFCASSRRSDGNTIYFGEGSWLTVV.

This clonotype was seen repeatedly, ten times or more. The chain recombines TRBV5-1 with TRBJ1-4, with D tentatively TRBD1 (6 bases). The V gene's germline CDR1 is SGHRS and CDR2 YFSETQ. CDR3 length equals 14 residues. Trimming took off 1 base at V and 8 bases at J, with 12 bases between the two ends. This chain's CDR3 is CASSLRGAGEKLFF. As DNA, the CDR3 is TGCGCCAGCAGCTTGCGGGGGGCCGGAGAAAAACTGTTTTTT.

On this clonotype itself: A read error is possible here, since a much larger clone lies one base away. V and J are TRBV15 and TRBJ2-1; maybe TRBD2 (6 bases). Germline V gene lookup returns CDR1 LNHNV and CDR2 YYDKDF (reference sequence). The CDR3 consists of 16 residues. Between the trimmed V and J ends, which lost 5 bases and 5 bases, there was a span of 19 bases. The CDR3 DNA is TGTGCCACCAGCGCGAGGGAGGCTAGCCTCCACAATGAGCAGTTCTTC. Its translation: CATSAREASLHNEQFF. The whole variable domain, remainder taken from reference TRBV15 and TRBJ2-1, is DAMVIQNPRYQVTQFGKPVTLSCSQTLNHNVMYWYQQKSSQAPKLLFHYYDKDFNNEADTPDNFQSRRPNTSFCFLDIRSPGLGDTAMYLCATSAREASLHNEQFFGPGTRLTVL.

The chain uses TRBV11-1 and TRBJ1-2; maybe TRBD1 (5 bases). The CDR3 spans 16 residues. Germline-derived CDR1 and CDR2 are SGHAT and FQDESV (reference sequence). Trimming left V 4 bases short and J 1 base short, with 16 bases between. CDR3 in amino acids: CASSSAGGLRNYGYTF. The DNA of the CDR3 is TGTGCCAGCAGCTCCGCCGGGGGGTTGCGTAACTATGGCTACACCTTC.

This clonotype came up a few times. Here the CDR3 DNA reads TGTGCCAGCTCAGGGACAGGGTTCGGTGAAGCTTTCTTT. This encodes CASSGTGFGEAFF. The chain employs TRBV18 and TRBJ1-1, with 9 bases identical to TRBD1. This CDR3 has 13 residues. V lost 5 bases, J lost 7 bases, and 5 bases stayed unmatched. From germline, CDR1 is KGHSH and CDR2 LQKENI.

This chain uses TRBV20-1 with TRBJ2-7; TRBD2 agrees at 11 bases. The CDR3 has 13 residues. The junction had 1 base not matched to a gene; V was cut back by 3 bases and J by 3 bases. Germline CDR1 reads DFQATT; CDR2 reads SNEGSKA (reference sequence). This CDR3 is CSARGTSGYEQYF. The CDR3 DNA reads as TGCAGTGCTAGGGGGACTAGCGGCTACGAGCAGTACTTC.

In this sample, this clonotype turned up many times. This chain links TRBV20-1 with TRBJ2-7, with D perhaps matching TRBD2 (5 bases). Germline CDR1 DFQATT, CDR2 SNEGSKA (reference sequence). This CDR3 is 14 amino acids long. The ends were cut back, 0 bases at V and 5 bases at J, with 14 bases in the middle. In DNA, the CDR3 is TGCAGTGCTAGAGATCCCCGGGGATTGAACGAGCAGTACTTC. The encoded protein is CSARDPRGLNEQYF.

This clonotype was observed many times. The chain is built from TRBV9 and TRBJ2-3; D call uncertain. Germline V gene data show CDR1 as SGDLS and CDR2 as YYNGEE. V lost 0 bases to trimming and J lost 6 bases, with 14 bases between them. The CDR3 contains 15 residues. The CDR3 sequence is CASSVGRTPADTQYF. The CDR3 region has the DNA TGTGCCAGCAGCGTAGGCAGGACCCCCGCGGATACGCAGTATTTT.

This clonotype has at least ten counts. This chain uses TRBV24-1 with TRBJ2-3; weak D call: TRBD2 (5 bases). The CDR3 is made up of 14 amino acids. V shed 5 bases and J shed 2 bases, with 10 bases lying between them. CDR1 and CDR2 from the germline V gene are KGHDR and SFDVKD. For the CDR3, the DNA is TGTGCCACCAGTGGTCGGGGTCACACAGATACGCAGTATTTT. It yields the protein CATSGRGHTDTQYF.

V usage is TRBV6-1 and J usage is TRBJ2-7; TRBD2 matches 8 bases. The CDR3 extends over 15 amino acids. J gave up 0 bases and V 6 bases, and 7 bases lay outside the gene matches. CDR1 MNHNS and CDR2 SASEGT come from the germline V gene. In DNA form, the CDR3 reads TGTGCCAGCAGCCAGAGCGGGGGTGGCTCCTACGAGCAGTACTTC. Protein product: CASSQSGGGSYEQYF.

For this clonotype: One base away lies a much larger clone, so this may be a sequencing read error. CDR3 sequence (DNA): TGTGCCAGCAGTTACTCGCTCCTGGGACAGGGCTGGAACACTGAAGCTCTCTTT. Translation: CASSYSLLGQGWNTEALF. The chain carries TRBV6-2 or TRBV6-3 and TRBJ1-1; 9 bases line up with TRBD1. The CDR3 is made up of 18 amino acids. Per the germline V gene, CDR1 is MNHEY and CDR2 is SVGEGT.

This clonotype was observed a few times. Germline and junction disagree at one end, which may indicate a read error. The genes are TRBV14 and TRBJ2-1; 9 nucleotides align to TRBD1. This CDR3 has 17 residues. Germline V CDR1 and CDR2: SGHDN, FVKESK. CDR3 sequence: CASSQVTGGAERDEQLF. The CDR3 nucleotides are TGTGCCAGCAGCCAAGTGACAGGGGGAGCAGAGAGGGATGAGCAGCTCTTC.

This clonotype was recorded at least ten times. V gene TRBV25-1 combines with J gene TRBJ2-1; 9 positions match TRBD2. V gave up 10 bases and J gave up 9 bases; unmatched junction bases: 13. Per germline, CDR1 MGHDK and CDR2 SYGVNS. CDR3 length: 14 residues. As DNA, the CDR3 is TGTGCCACCACCGCCAGCGGGAGGCTAGGTGAGCAGTTCTTC. Amino acid sequence: CATTASGRLGEQFF.

This clonotype has ten or more counts. The CDR3 DNA reads TGTGCCAGCAGTGCCGACAGGGCGGGCGATGGCTACACCTTC. Amino acid sequence: CASSADRAGDGYTF. This chain joins TRBV12-3 or TRBV12-4 and TRBJ1-2; 7 nucleotides agree with TRBD1. CDR3 length equals 14 residues. V was pared by 5 bases and J by 6 bases, with 9 bases of the junction left unmatched.

Ten or more counts support this clonotype. The genes are TRBV20-1 and TRBJ2-5; TRBD2 matches 10 bases. Germline CDR1 is DFQATT and CDR2 is SNEGSKA (reference sequence). This CDR3 spans 12 amino acids. Losses at the gene ends were 4 bases for V and 4 bases for J; bases not matched to a gene: 0. As DNA, the CDR3 is TGCAGTGCTACTAGCGGGGGAGAGACCCAGTACTTC. Its translation: CSATSGGETQYF.

This clonotype was detected many times. Its ends do not fully match the called genes, so a read error is possible. The rearrangement links TRBV12-3 or TRBV12-4 to TRBJ2-2; TRBD2 agrees at 11 bases. The CDR3 totals 15 residues. The CDR3: CASSIAGGLGGELFF. In nucleotides, the CDR3 is TGTGCCAGCAGTATAGCGGGGGGGCTAGGCGGGGAGCTGTTTTTT.

This clonotype was observed many times. This rearrangement joins TRBV10-2 to TRBJ2-7, with 10 nucleotides matching TRBD2. Trimming cost V 2 bases and J 3 bases; bases outside gene matches: 7. Per the germline V gene, CDR1 is WSHSY and CDR2 is SAAADI. This CDR3 has 16 residues. The CDR3 region is CASSEPGLAFGYEQYF. DNA for the CDR3: TGCGCCAGCAGTGAGCCGGGACTAGCGTTCGGCTACGAGCAGTACTTC.

This clonotype appeared many times. The CDR3 DNA sequence: TGTGCCAGCAGTGATGAACTAGCCTACGAGCAGTACTTC. It is translated as CASSDELAYEQYF. The rearrangement uses TRBV6-1 and TRBJ2-7; D possibly corresponds to TRBD2 (5 bases). This CDR3 comprises 13 residues. V was pared by 3 bases and J by 2 bases, with 8 bases between. In germline, CDR1 is MNHNS, CDR2 SASEGT.

This chain connects TRBV7-9 to TRBJ1-1, with a possible D match to TRBD1 (6 bases). Germline values: CDR1 SEHNR, CDR2 FQNEAQ (reference sequence). The V end was cut by 3 bases, the J end by 6 bases, with 11 bases between. The CDR3 has 13 residues. The CDR3 DNA reads as TGTGCCAGCAGCTTCGAGGGGGAAGCTGAAGCTTTCTTT. Translated: CASSFEGEAEAFF.

Ten or more counts support this clonotype. The rearrangement links TRBV7-2 to TRBJ2-3; D uncertain. The CDR3 runs 13 residues. Germline assignment: CDR1 SGHTA and CDR2 FQGNSA. The V end lost 5 bases, the J end lost 5 bases, and 11 bases lay between the germline ends. The DNA of the CDR3 is TGTGCCAGCAGCCCCGAGAGGAAAGATACGCAGTATTTT. Protein: CASSPERKDTQYF.

This clonotype came up many times. This chain uses TRBV6-1 with TRBJ1-2, with TRBD1 matching over 8 bases. The CDR3 is 13 amino acids. V dropped 6 bases and J dropped 6; count of bases not matched to a gene: 6. Germline CDR1 MNHNS, CDR2 SASEGT. CDR3 region: CASSRTGPHGYTF. CDR3 sequence (DNA): TGTGCCAGCAGCCGGACAGGGCCCCATGGCTACACCTTC.

V and J are TRBV20-1 and TRBJ1-1, with TRBD1 matching over 9 bases. Germline-derived CDR1 and CDR2 are DFQATT and SNEGSKA (reference sequence). V dropped 5 bases and J dropped 8; count of bases not matched to a gene: 6. The CDR3 loop spans 12 amino acids. The CDR3, as DNA: TGCAGTGCTCCGGGGGGGACAGGGGAAGCTTTCTTT. This translates into CSAPGGTGEAFF.